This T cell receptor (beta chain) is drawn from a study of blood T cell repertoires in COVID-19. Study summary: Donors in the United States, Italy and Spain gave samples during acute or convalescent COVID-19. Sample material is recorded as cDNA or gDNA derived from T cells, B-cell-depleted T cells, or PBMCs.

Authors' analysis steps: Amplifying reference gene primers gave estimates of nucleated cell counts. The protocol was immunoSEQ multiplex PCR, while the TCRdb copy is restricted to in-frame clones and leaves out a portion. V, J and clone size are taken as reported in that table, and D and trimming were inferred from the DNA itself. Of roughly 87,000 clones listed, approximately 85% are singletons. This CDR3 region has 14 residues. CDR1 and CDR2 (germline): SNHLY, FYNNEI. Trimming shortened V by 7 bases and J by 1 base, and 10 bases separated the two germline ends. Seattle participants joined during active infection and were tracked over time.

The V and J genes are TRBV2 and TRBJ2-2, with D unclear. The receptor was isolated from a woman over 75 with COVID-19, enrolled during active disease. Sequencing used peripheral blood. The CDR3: CASKISQNTGELFF. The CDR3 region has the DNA TGTGCCAGCAAGATTAGCCAGAACACCGGGGAGCTGTTTTTT.